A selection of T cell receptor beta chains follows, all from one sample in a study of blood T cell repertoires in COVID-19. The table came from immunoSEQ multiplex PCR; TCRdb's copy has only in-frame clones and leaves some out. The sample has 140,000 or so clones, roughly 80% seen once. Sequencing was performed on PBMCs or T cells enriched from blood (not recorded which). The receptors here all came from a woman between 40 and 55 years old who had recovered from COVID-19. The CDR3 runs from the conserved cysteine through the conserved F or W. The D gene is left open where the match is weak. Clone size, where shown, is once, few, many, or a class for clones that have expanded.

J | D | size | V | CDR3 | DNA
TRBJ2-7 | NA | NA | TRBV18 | CASSPSQGYEQYF | TGTGCCAGCTCACCAAGCCAGGGGTACGAGCAGTACTTC
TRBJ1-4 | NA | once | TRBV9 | CASSVAGGREGEKLFF | TGTGCCAGCAGCGTAGCTGGGGGCAGGGAGGGCGAAAAACTGTTTTTT
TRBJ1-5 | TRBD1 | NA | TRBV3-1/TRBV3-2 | CASSLGQDNQPQHF | TGTGCCAGCAGCCTGGGACAGGACAATCAGCCCCAGCATTTT
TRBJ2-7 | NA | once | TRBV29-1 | CSVAVSSYEQYF | TGCAGCGTTGCGGTCTCCTCCTACGAGCAGTACTTC
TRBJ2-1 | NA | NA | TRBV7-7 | CASSLVTPRRESSYNEQFF | TGTGCCAGCAGCTTAGTGACTCCCCGGAGGGAAAGCTCCTACAATGAGCAGTTCTTC
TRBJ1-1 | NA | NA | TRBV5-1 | CASSLDMNTEAFF | TGCGCCAGCAGCTTGGATATGAACACTGAAGCTTTCTTT
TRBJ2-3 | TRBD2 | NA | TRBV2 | CASSEETSGVSTDTQYF | TGTGCCAGCAGTGAAGAGACTAGCGGGGTTAGCACAGATACGCAGTATTTT
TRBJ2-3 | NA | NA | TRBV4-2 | CASSHANFRDTQYF | TGTGCCAGCAGCCACGCCAACTTTCGTGATACGCAGTATTTT
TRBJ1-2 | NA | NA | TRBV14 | CASSQDSGGIYGYTF | TGTGCCAGCAGCCAAGATTCCGGGGGTATCTATGGCTACACCTTC
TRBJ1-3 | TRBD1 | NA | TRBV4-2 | CASSQRDSPGNTIYF | TGTGCCAGCAGCCAAAGGGACAGCCCGGGAAACACCATATATTTT
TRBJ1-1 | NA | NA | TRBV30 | CAWSVGQEREAFF | TGTGCCTGGAGTGTGGGGCAAGAGAGGGAAGCTTTCTTT
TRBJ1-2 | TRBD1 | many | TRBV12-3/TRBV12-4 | CASSPDRAYGYTF | TGTGCCAGCAGTCCCGACAGGGCCTATGGCTACACCTTC
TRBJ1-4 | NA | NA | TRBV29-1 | CSVAPTGEKLFF | TGCAGCGTTGCACCTACGGGTGAAAAACTGTTTTTT
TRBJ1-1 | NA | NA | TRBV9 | CASSVAGEVTEAFF | TGTGCCAGCAGCGTAGCGGGGGAGGTCACTGAAGCTTTCTTT
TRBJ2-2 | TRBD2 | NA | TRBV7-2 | CASSLPILAGGPTGELFF | TGTGCCAGCAGCTTACCTATTCTAGCGGGGGGGCCGACCGGGGAGCTGTTTTTT
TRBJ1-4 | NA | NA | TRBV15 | CATSRAQSNEKLFF | TGTGCCACCAGCAGAGCACAGTCTAATGAAAAACTGTTTTTT
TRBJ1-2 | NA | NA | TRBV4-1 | CASSTHRVGDYGYTF | TGCGCCAGCAGCACCCACAGGGTCGGAGACTATGGCTACACCTTC
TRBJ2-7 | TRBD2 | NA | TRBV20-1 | CSASKAGGVLTEQYF | TGCAGTGCTAGTAAAGCGGGGGGTGTTCTTACCGAGCAGTACTTC
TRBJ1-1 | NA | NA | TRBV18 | CASSPTDIKNTEAFF | TGTGCCAGCTCACCTACCGACATTAAGAACACTGAAGCTTTCTTT
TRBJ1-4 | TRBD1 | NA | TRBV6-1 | CASSETGTGDEKLFF | TGTGCCAGCAGTGAAACGGGGACAGGGGATGAAAAACTGTTTTTT
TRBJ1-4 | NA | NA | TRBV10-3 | CAIIRGLRVEKLFF | TGTGCCATCATAAGAGGGCTTAGGGTTGAAAAACTGTTTTTT
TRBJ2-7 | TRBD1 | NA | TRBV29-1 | CSAIHTGTGYEQYF | TGCAGCGCCATCCATACCGGGACAGGCTACGAGCAGTACTTC
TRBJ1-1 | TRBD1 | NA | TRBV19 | CASKEGQMNTEAFF | TGTGCCAGTAAGGAGGGACAGATGAACACTGAAGCTTTCTTT
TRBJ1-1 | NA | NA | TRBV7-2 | CASSFTTANTEAFF | TGTGCCAGCAGCTTCACGACAGCGAACACTGAAGCTTTCTTT
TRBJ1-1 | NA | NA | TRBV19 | CASTPGGREAFF | TGTGCCAGTACCCCTGGGGGCAGGGAAGCTTTCTTT
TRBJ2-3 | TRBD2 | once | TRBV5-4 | CASSDGAGDGTDTQYF | TGTGCCAGCAGCGACGGCGCGGGGGACGGCACAGATACGCAGTATTTT
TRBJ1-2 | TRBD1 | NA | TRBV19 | CASSIAGTGEDGYTF | TGTGCCAGTAGTATAGCCGGGACAGGGGAAGATGGCTACACCTTC
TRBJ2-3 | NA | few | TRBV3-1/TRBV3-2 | CASSQGQFTDTQYF | TGTGCCAGCAGCCAAGGACAGTTCACAGATACGCAGTATTTT
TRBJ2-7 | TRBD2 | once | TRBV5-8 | CASSPGTSGTGEQYF | TGTGCCAGCAGTCCGGGGACTAGCGGGACCGGGGAGCAGTACTTC
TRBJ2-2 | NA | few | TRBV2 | CASHPDRNTGELFF | TGTGCCAGTCACCCGGACAGGAACACCGGGGAGCTGTTTTTT
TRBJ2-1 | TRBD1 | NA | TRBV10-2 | CASSEGQGYNEQFF | TGCGCCAGCAGTGAGGGACAGGGCTACAATGAGCAGTTCTTC
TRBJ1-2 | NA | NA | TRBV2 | CAREGGDGYTF | TGTGCCAGAGAGGGAGGGGATGGCTACACCTTC
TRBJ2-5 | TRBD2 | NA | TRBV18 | CASSPPGLAEETQYF | TGTGCCAGCTCACCTCCGGGACTAGCGGAAGAGACCCAGTACTTC
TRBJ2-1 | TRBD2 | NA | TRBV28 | CASSSPGTSGRAVYNEQFF | TGTGCCAGCAGTTCTCCCGGGACTAGCGGGAGGGCCGTCTACAATGAGCAGTTCTTC
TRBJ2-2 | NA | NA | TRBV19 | CASSPRQANTGELFF | TGTGCCAGTAGTCCACGACAGGCGAACACCGGGGAGCTGTTTTTT
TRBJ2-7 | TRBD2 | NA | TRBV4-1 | CASSGSGGTYEQYF | TGCGCCAGCAGCGGAAGCGGGGGAACCTACGAGCAGTACTTC
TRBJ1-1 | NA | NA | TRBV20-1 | CSASWRVEAFF | TGCAGTGCCTCATGGAGGGTTGAAGCTTTCTTT
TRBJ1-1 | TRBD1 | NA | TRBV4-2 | CASSQTGTGGTEAFF | TGTGCCAGCAGCCAAACCGGGACAGGGGGCACTGAAGCTTTCTTT
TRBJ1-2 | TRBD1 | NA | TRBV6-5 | CASSPGGRYGYTF | TGTGCCAGCAGTCCAGGGGGCAGGTATGGCTACACCTTC
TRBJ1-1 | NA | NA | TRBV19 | CASSIVGGLNTEAFF | TGTGCCAGTAGTATAGTGGGGGGTTTGAACACTGAAGCTTTCTTT
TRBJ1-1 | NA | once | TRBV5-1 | CASSLTGHEAFF | TGCGCCAGCAGCTTGACAGGGCATGAAGCTTTCTTT
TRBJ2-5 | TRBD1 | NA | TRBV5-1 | CASSPTGGGETQYF | TGCGCCAGCAGCCCAACAGGGGGCGGAGAGACCCAGTACTTC
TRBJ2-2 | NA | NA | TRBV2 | CAGGLGSGELFF | TGTGCCGGAGGGTTGGGGTCCGGGGAGCTGTTTTTT
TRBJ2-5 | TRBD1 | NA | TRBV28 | CASSLSPGGRDQYF | TGTGCCAGCAGTTTATCGCCAGGGGGCAGGGACCAGTACTTC
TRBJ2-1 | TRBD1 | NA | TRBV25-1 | CASSVNRGLRGEQFF | TGTGCCAGCAGTGTTAACAGGGGCCTCCGCGGTGAGCAGTTCTTC
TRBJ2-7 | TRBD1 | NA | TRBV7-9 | CASSQLLTGDSNEQYF | TGTGCCAGCAGCCAACTGTTGACAGGGGACTCTAACGAGCAGTACTTC